This T cell receptor (beta chain) was recovered during a study of shared clonotypes between healthy human individuals. With regard to this clone: Antigen specificity is unknown.

Each subset's genomic DNA was split evenly across several immunoSEQ plates. Replicate PCRs for sorted subsets used approximately 220 ng DNA; this equaled 33,000 or so T cell genomes. Sequencing was performed with immunoSEQ multiplex PCR; in TCRdb, only in-frame clones are kept and a portion is missing. The table lists about 2 million clones, about 95% of them singletons. Terminally differentiated effector memory CD45RA+ cells were excluded by CCR7 positive selection of CD45RO-negative cells. Study results and caveats: Memory subsets had estimated richness that was generally smaller than that of naive subsets. The study drew on few donors, limiting represented genetic and exposure-history diversity.

The source of this sequence is a man aged 18 to 30 in good health. Sequencing was performed on naive CD8+ T cells sorted from blood.

In nucleotides, the CDR3 is TGTGCCAGCAGCTTAGTGTATCGGGGGACCTACGAGCAGTACTTC. Translated, it gives CASSLVYRGTYEQYF. The V and J genes are TRBV7-2 and TRBJ2-7, with D perhaps TRBD2 (6 bases). The V gene's germline CDR1 is SGHTA and CDR2 FQGNSA. The CDR3 runs to 15 residues. Trimming removed 1 base at V and 2 bases at J, with 12 bases between.